The clone carrying this T cell receptor (beta chain) was seen a few times. The sample is drawn from a study of PD-L1 blockade in urothelial cancer. Data came from immunoSEQ multiplex PCR; TCRdb stores just in-frame clones and leaves some out. The sample yields about 25,000 clones, roughly 84% seen once. In germline, CDR1 is SGHRS, CDR2 YFSETQ. Trimming shortened V by 0 bases and J by 5 bases, and 9 bases separated the two germline ends. CDR3 length: 13 residues. The gene calls are TRBV5-1 and TRBJ2-7; no clear D gene. This sequence originates from a man between 65 and 85 years old with urothelial cancer. The material sequenced was PBMCs, taken around atezolizumab (anti-PD-L1) treatment. DNA of the CDR3: TGCGCCAGCAGCTTGGGTAGCCGTAACGAGCAGTACTTC. Protein sequence: CASSLGSRNEQYF.